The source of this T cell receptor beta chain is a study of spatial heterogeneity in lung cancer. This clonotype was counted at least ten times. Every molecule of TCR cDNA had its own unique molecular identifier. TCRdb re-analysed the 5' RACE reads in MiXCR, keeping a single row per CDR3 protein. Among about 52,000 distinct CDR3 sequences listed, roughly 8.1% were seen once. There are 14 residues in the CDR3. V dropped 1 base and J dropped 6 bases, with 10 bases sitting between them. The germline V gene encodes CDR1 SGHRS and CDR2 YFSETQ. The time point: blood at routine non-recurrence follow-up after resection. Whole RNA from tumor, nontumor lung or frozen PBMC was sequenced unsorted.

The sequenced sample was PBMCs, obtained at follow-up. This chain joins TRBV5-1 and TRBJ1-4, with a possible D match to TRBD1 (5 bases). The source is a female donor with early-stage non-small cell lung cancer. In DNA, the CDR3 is TGCGCCAGCAGCTTGCTTCCGGGGGATGAAAAACTGTTTTTT. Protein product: CASSLLPGDEKLFF.